This T cell receptor beta chain was sequenced during a study of lymphopenia after photon versus proton radiotherapy. The repertoire was sequenced with immunoSEQ multiplex PCR; TCRdb's copy has only in-frame clones and lacks some. The repertoire holds around 25,000 clones, with around nine tenths as singletons. This clonotype was sampled from a woman in her fifties or sixties with cholangiocarcinoma. The starting material was peripheral blood, obtained from a patient treated with photon-based radiotherapy.

The CDR3 here is CAISGKGEFGYTF. The DNA of the CDR3 is TGTGCCATCAGTGGAAAAGGGGAATTTGGCTACACCTTC. This rearrangement joins TRBV10-3 to TRBJ1-2, with a tentative D call TRBD1 (5 bases). This CDR3 region has 13 residues. Germline-derived CDR1 and CDR2 are ENHRY and SYGVKD. V was cut by 4 bases and J by 7 bases, with 13 bases left in between.